The clone carrying this TCR beta chain has only a few counts. Its specificity is not known. Noted time point: persistent/refractory GD, antithyroid drugs over 5 years with positive TRAb. Researchers made the TCR library from RNA that was extracted from PBMCs. These data originate in a study of regulatory T cells in long-lasting Graves disease. Whole-study context: Over 5 years on antithyroid drugs plus positive TSH receptor antibodies marked Graves' disease as persistent.

Arm-PCR of CDR3 regions and iRepertoire HTBI primers were used to build TCR beta libraries. TCRdb used MiXCR to reprocess the multiplex PCR reads, holding one entry per CDR3 protein. The sample consists of about 470,000 distinct CDR3 sequences, 20% to 25% of them appearing once. The CDR3 consists of 14 residues. Germline CDR1 KGHSH, CDR2 LQKENI. V lost 3 bases to trimming and J lost 6 bases; unmatched junction nucleotides: 2. Study-wide results and caveats: Persistent disease preferred TRBV28, TRBJ1-2 and TRBJ2-5.

The material sequenced was peripheral blood mononuclear cells (PBMCs), taken when the disease was refractory, from a patient treated with antithyroid drugs. The rearrangement links TRBV18 to TRBJ2-4, with 10 bases lining up with TRBD1. The source of this sequence is a female donor with Graves disease. The CDR3 DNA reads TGTGCCAGCTCACCGGACAGGGGGACAAACATTCAGTACTTC. Residues: CASSPDRGTNIQYF.